This is a list of T cell receptor beta chains from one sample in a study of T cell repertoires in cytomegalovirus infection. TCRdb independently ran MiXCR on the reads; one entry per CDR3 protein. In the table there are around 130,000 distinct CDR3 sequences, more than 20% of which are singletons. No antigens are known for them. The sample taken for sequencing was PBMCs, sequenced either directly or after in vitro stimulation (not recorded which). These receptors were collected from a human donor in good health (CMV status not recorded). Some clones in this sample may be carry-over from other donors' samples. The CDR3 runs from the conserved cysteine through the conserved F or W. Size is stated for part of the rows, as once, few or many counts, or as a class when the clone is expanded.

j_call	clone_size	v_call	cdr3_aa
TRBJ1-2	once	TRBV7-9	CASSPSGAGYTF
TRBJ2-1	-	TRBV28	CASSLFRGYEQFF
TRBJ2-7	few	TRBV27	CASSLGEALYF
TRBJ1-6	few	TRBV7-6	CASSSEVNSPLHF
TRBJ2-7	-	TRBV7-2	CASSLLPEGWSYEQYF
TRBJ1-4	-	TRBV6-1	CASGSGTVNEKLFF
TRBJ2-1	-	TRBV7-2	CASSFVGRTTDEQFF
TRBJ1-1	-	TRBV28	CASSLRQVHTEAFF
TRBJ2-2	few	TRBV24-1	CATSLGGGLELFF
TRBJ2-2	few	TRBV2	CASIRLAGVGGELFF
TRBJ1-2	-	TRBV4-1	CASSQDQVTGHYGYTF
TRBJ2-7	few	TRBV27	CASSLSSGESSYEQYF
TRBJ1-4	few	TRBV5-4	CASSRGGIAKKLFF
TRBJ2-1	-	TRBV7-2	CASSFWAIGSGSNEQFF
TRBJ1-6	few	TRBV12-3/TRBV12-4	CASSPRGANNSPLHF
TRBJ2-7	many	TRBV25-1	CASSEGPQVYEQYF
TRBJ2-1	many	TRBV7-2	CASSLWVTSINEQFF
TRBJ2-3	few	TRBV12-3/TRBV12-4	CASSFQGFMDTQYF
TRBJ1-2	few	TRBV7-2	CASSLEGQVAPVLGYTF
TRBJ1-5	many	TRBV7-8	CASSKAGVNQPQHF
TRBJ1-1	-	TRBV5-4	CASSLWGKVTEAFF
TRBJ2-5	few	TRBV7-3	CASSQGETQYF
TRBJ2-5	-	TRBV29-1	CSVLAGEETQYF
TRBJ2-1	many	TRBV27	CASSPFSEYNNEQFF
TRBJ2-2	-	TRBV7-2	CASSPLAGVVTGELFF
TRBJ2-5	many	TRBV7-6	CASSLVQGVRQETQYF
TRBJ2-1	-	TRBV11-2	CASSLSGTYNEQFF
TRBJ1-1	-	TRBV7-8	CASSVTGGGTEAFF
TRBJ2-6	many	TRBV7-2	CASSLVGPSTGANVLTF
TRBJ1-1	-	TRBV12-3/TRBV12-4	CVSTRTGVSEAFF
TRBJ2-1	many	TRBV7-8	CASSSEGTSGSDEQFF
TRBJ1-1	many	TRBV7-9	CASSLTGALKAFF
TRBJ1-3	-	TRBV4-3	CASSQDGGSGNTIYF
TRBJ2-7	-	TRBV6-5	CASSYSIVGLYEQYF
TRBJ2-1	few	TRBV28	CASRTRGQANYNEQFF
TRBJ2-1	few	TRBV25-1	CASSGPGTNTNEQFF
TRBJ2-5	-	TRBV27	CASSQGLAGEGETQYF
TRBJ2-1	few	TRBV6-8	CASSSGTIDEQFF
TRBJ1-6	few	TRBV5-6	CASSFLGQASSPLHF
TRBJ1-2	few	TRBV28	CASVRGGDYGYTF
TRBJ1-5	many	TRBV4-1	CASSPSPSLPNQPQHF
TRBJ2-3	-	TRBV19	CASKFAGTDTQYF
TRBJ2-1	many	TRBV7-2	CASSPTSGRASVYEQFF
TRBJ2-1	few	TRBV5-1	CASSPWTGSSYNEQFF
TRBJ1-5	-	TRBV27	CASRGGTTWNQPQHF
TRBJ2-3	-	TRBV4-1	CASSQDGLAGGPDTQYF
TRBJ1-2	few	TRBV12-3/TRBV12-4	CASSLAGAYGYTF
TRBJ2-2	-	TRBV7-6	CASSLALGLPSAGELFF
TRBJ1-1	many	TRBV11-2	CASSFIGGAAEAFF